This T cell receptor beta chain appears in the sequencing data of a study of blood T cell repertoires in COVID-19. Background on the study: Sites across the United States, Italy and Spain contributed samples from acute and convalescent COVID-19. The analysed material was cDNA or gDNA that came from T cells, B-cell-depleted T cells, or PBMCs.

Per the original data handling: Scientists estimated how many nucleated cells there were by amplifying reference gene primers. Here immunoSEQ multiplex PCR was the method, and the copy in TCRdb shows in-frame clones only, minus some. The D gene and trimming were derived from the DNA, and the V and J assignments and clone size from that table. The sample contains about 160,000 clones, about 87% of which appear only once. The germline CDR1 and CDR2 sequences are LNHDA and SQIVND (reference sequence). The CDR3 extends over 18 amino acids. V gave up 10 bases and J gave up 2 bases, with 27 bases separating them.

This receptor was taken from a woman between 55 and 75 years old who had recovered from COVID-19. Sequencing used peripheral blood. This rearrangement joins TRBV19 to TRBJ1-5; TRBD1 is a possible D gene (5 bases). The CDR3: CATSGFIMGPQRNQPQHF. DNA of the CDR3: TGTGCCACTTCAGGGTTCATCATGGGTCCGCAACGCAATCAGCCCCAGCATTTT. Full variable domain (remainder filled in from reference TRBV19 and TRBJ1-5): DGGITQSPKYLFRKEGQNVTLSCEQNLNHDAMYWYRQDPGQGLRLIYYSQIVNDFQKGDIAEGYSVSREKKESFPLTVTSAQKNPTAFYLCATSGFIMGPQRNQPQHFGDGTRLSIL.